This T cell receptor (beta chain) was identified during a study of T cells in Graves' hyperthyroidism and ophthalmopathy. Across the study: Peripheral blood was acquired at first diagnosis, ahead of any therapy whatsoever. Study observations and caveats: Ophthalmopathy and stable hyperthyroidism were separated by a 13 V-J model.

This clonotype was observed many times. Its antigen is unidentified. TCR beta CDR3 sequences were amplified from RNA transcripts. Primed by the HTBI set, a first-round RT-PCR was run on the TCR CDR3. TCRdb called the multiplex PCR reads again in MiXCR, with one record for every CDR3 protein. Of fewer than 500,000 distinct CDR3 sequences in the sample, roughly 14% are singletons; the top ten hold about 12%. The V end was cut by 5 bases, the J end by 5 bases, with 10 bases between. The germline V gene encodes CDR1 SEHNR and CDR2 FQNEAQ (reference sequence). The CDR3 contains 12 residues. The chain links TRBV7-9 to TRBJ2-7; D could derive from TRBD1 or TRBD2 (5 bases each). The specimen was blood. The clonotype was recovered from a man younger than 35 with Graves' ophthalmopathy. CDR3 protein: CASSTLGHEQYF. The CDR3 nucleotides read TGTGCCAGCAGCACCCTGGGACACGAGCAGTACTTC.